The 5 T cell receptor beta chains given below trace back to one sample, sequenced in a study of CD8 T cells in ankylosing spondylitis. Via MiXCR, TCRdb re-called the 5' RACE reads, giving one row per CDR3 protein. This table has about 500,000 distinct CDR3 sequences, approximately 5% appearing once. Study-wide results and limits: Typical of ankylosing spondylitis blood, it appeared, was a TCR beta motif of eight highly homologous variants.

Which antigens these TCRs recognize remains unknown. Sequences were obtained from blood, either unsorted or a sorted T cell fraction (not recorded which). The receptors were sampled from a male donor with ankylosing spondylitis.

At least ten counts were recorded for this clonotype. This sequence joins TRBV7-2 and TRBJ2-7; 7 bases fit TRBD2. Germline values: CDR1 SGHTA, CDR2 FQGNSA. CDR3 length equals 14 residues. The V gene end was trimmed by 5 bases and the J gene end by 5 bases; junction bases not matched to a gene: 9. The CDR3 sequence: CASSQRGGRNEQYF. The CDR3 coding sequence is TGTGCCAGCAGCCAGAGGGGAGGGAGGAACGAGCAGTACTTC.

This clonotype was recorded a few times. The chain is built from TRBV7-2 and TRBJ2-7; 7 bases align to TRBD2. Germline V gene lookup returns CDR1 SGHTA and CDR2 FQGNSA. J lost 2 bases, V lost 1 base, and 5 bases had no gene match. This CDR3 has 15 residues. The DNA of the CDR3 is TGTGCCAGCAGCTTAGTGTCTAGCGGCACCTACGAGCAGTACTTC. Protein sequence: CASSLVSSGTYEQYF.

Ten or more counts support this clonotype. The chain recombines TRBV5-1 with TRBJ1-3; D gene unclear. The CDR3 loop spans 15 amino acids. V was clipped by 0 bases and J by 2 bases, with 9 bases between them. CDR1 and CDR2 from the germline V gene are SGHRS and YFSETQ. The CDR3 region is CASSLEGGTGNTIYF. The DNA of the CDR3 is TGCGCCAGCAGCTTGGAGGGTGGTACTGGAAACACCATATATTTT.

This clonotype was counted at least ten times. This chain links TRBV10-3 with TRBJ2-7; D is unclear. The germline V and J ends were trimmed by 4 bases and 1 base, with 11 bases remaining between them. The CDR3 covers 14 residues. Germline CDR1 is ENHRY and CDR2 is SYGVKD. This chain's CDR3 is CAISGADGSYEQYF. In DNA form, the CDR3 reads TGTGCCATCAGTGGGGCGGACGGTTCCTACGAGCAGTACTTC.

V usage is TRBV20-1 and J usage is TRBJ2-7; D is perhaps TRBD2 (5 bases). The germline gives CDR1 DFQATT, CDR2 SNEGSKA (reference sequence). The length of the CDR3 is 16 residues. Trimming took 4 bases from V and 3 from J, leaving 22 bases between them. This CDR3 is CSATGEIGRVRYEQYF. For the CDR3, the DNA is TGCAGTGCTACCGGGGAAATCGGTCGTGTCCGCTACGAGCAGTACTTC.